The rows below give T cell receptor beta chains drawn from one sample of a study of T-cell memory formation after mild COVID-19. A single record per CDR3 protein comes from TCRdb applying MiXCR to the 5' RACE reads. The data show 350,000 to 450,000 distinct CDR3 sequences, roughly a quarter seen once. Sequencing was done on a sample of PBMCs or a T cell subset sorted from them (not recorded which). These receptor sequences come from an adult woman who had mild COVID-19 (a few samples of this study predate the infection). Cell type and time point are not known. Both conserved end residues are part of each CDR3. The D gene is left open where the match is weak. Not all rows give a size; the values are once, few, many and, for expanded clones, a class.

TRBV4-3	.	many	TRBJ2-3	TGCGCCAGCAGCCCCGACGGGAAGGGAGATACGCAGTATTTT	CASSPDGKGDTQYF
TRBV30	.	many	TRBJ1-2	TGTGCCTGGAGCCCGGGCTGGGGCTATGGCTACACCTTC	CAWSPGWGYGYTF
TRBV20-1	.	.	TRBJ1-2	TGCAGTCGCCCTTTCCTTTGGGGCTACACCTTC	CSRPFLWGYTF
TRBV7-9	.	few	TRBJ1-2	TGTGCCAGCAGCTCGGTATTCTGGGGGGAGCTAATGGGCTACACCTTC	CASSSVFWGELMGYTF
TRBV5-1	TRBD2	few	TRBJ2-2	TGCGCCAGCAGCGCTAGCGGCCCGAGGACCGGGGAGCTGTTTTTT	CASSASGPRTGELFF
TRBV24-1	.	.	TRBJ1-5	TGTGCCACCAGTGATTCTGGGGGTTTGGTACAGCCCCAGCATTTT	CATSDSGGLVQPQHF
TRBV9	.	.	TRBJ1-3	TGTGCCAGCAGCGTTCAGGAGGGGGCTGGAAACACCATATATTTT	CASSVQEGAGNTIYF
TRBV25-1	.	few	TRBJ2-1	TGTGCCAGCAGTGAATATGGGGCCTCCTACAATGAGCAGTTCTTC	CASSEYGASYNEQFF
TRBV27	.	.	TRBJ2-3	TGTGCCAGCATTGGGGCAGGGAGGAGGGATACGCAGTATTTT	CASIGAGRRDTQYF
TRBV6-1	TRBD1	many	TRBJ2-1	TGTGCCAGCAGAGCCGGGACAGCATCCTACAATGAGCAGTTCTTC	CASRAGTASYNEQFF
TRBV7-9	.	few	TRBJ1-3	TGTGCCAGCAGCCTCAGATCCCAGGACGGGAAGAGCTCTGGAAACACCATATATTTT	CASSLRSQDGKSSGNTIYF
TRBV6-6	.	many	TRBJ2-7	TGTGCCAGCACGGCAGGGATGGGGGAAAGCTCCTACGAGCAGTACTTC	CASTAGMGESSYEQYF
TRBV20-1	.	.	TRBJ1-3	TGCAGTGCTGCTGAAAAGGGCTCTGGAAACACCATATATTTT	CSAAEKGSGNTIYF
TRBV6-2/TRBV6-3	.	.	TRBJ2-3	TGTGCCAGCAGTTACCGGGAGCGGATCACAGATACGCAGTATTTT	CASSYRERITDTQYF
TRBV2	TRBD1	.	TRBJ1-2	TGTGCCAGCAGGGGACAGGATCCCTATGGCTACACCTTC	CASRGQDPYGYTF
TRBV7-2	TRBD1	many	TRBJ2-7	TGTGCCAGCAGCTTCGGACAGGGTCCCTACGAGCAGTACTTC	CASSFGQGPYEQYF